The rows below give T cell receptor beta chains drawn from one sample of a study of T cell responses to AZD1222 COVID-19 vaccine. Sequencing was performed with immunoSEQ multiplex PCR; in TCRdb, only in-frame clones are kept and a portion is missing. The repertoire holds more than 95,000 clones, with more than 75% as singletons. Sequenced here: peripheral blood, sampled on day 0 of AZD1222 vaccination. The receptors stem from an adult in good health. CDR3s include the opening cysteine and the closing phenylalanine or tryptophan. D genes are given only for firm matches. The size field is filled for only some rows; it gives once, few, many or a size class.

length: 13; J: TRBJ1-1; D: -; size: -; V: TRBV6-4; DNA: TGTGCCAGCAGTGACTCGGACAACACTGAAGCTTTCTTT; CDR3: CASSDSDNTEAFF
length: 13; J: TRBJ1-2; D: TRBD1; size: -; V: TRBV7-2; DNA: TGTGCCAGCAGTATACCAGGGGGGAATGGCTACACCTTC; CDR3: CASSIPGGNGYTF
length: 13; J: TRBJ1-5; D: -; size: -; V: TRBV19; DNA: TGTGCCAGTAGTAGAACATCAAATCAGCCCCAGCATTTT; CDR3: CASSRTSNQPQHF
length: 17; J: TRBJ2-1; D: TRBD2; size: -; V: TRBV3-1/TRBV3-2; DNA: TGTGCCAGCAGCCAATCATGGATAACTAGCGGTCCAAATGAGCAGTTCTTC; CDR3: CASSQSWITSGPNEQFF
length: 12; J: TRBJ2-2; D: -; size: -; V: TRBV7-2; DNA: TGTGCCAGCAGCTTAGGAACTGGGGAGCTGTTTTTT; CDR3: CASSLGTGELFF
length: 13; J: TRBJ1-4; D: -; size: -; V: TRBV12-3/TRBV12-4; DNA: TGTGCCAGCAGTTTCGGGGTTCGGGAAAAACTGTTTTTT; CDR3: CASSFGVREKLFF
length: 12; J: TRBJ2-7; D: -; size: -; V: TRBV18; DNA: TGTGCCAGCTCACAGTTCACTGGCGAGCAGTACTTC; CDR3: CASSQFTGEQYF
length: 11; J: TRBJ2-4; D: -; size: once; V: TRBV20-1; DNA: TGCAGTGCTAGAGATTCCCTTAAGGCGTACTTC; CDR3: CSARDSLKAYF
length: 14; J: TRBJ2-7; D: TRBD2; size: -; V: TRBV19; DNA: TGTGCCAGTAGCATCACTAGCGGGAGCTACGAGCAGTACTTC; CDR3: CASSITSGSYEQYF
length: 14; J: TRBJ1-2; D: -; size: -; V: TRBV6-5; DNA: TGTGCCAGCAAGTCGGACTCACAAAGGGATGGCTACACCTTC; CDR3: CASKSDSQRDGYTF
length: 15; J: TRBJ2-3; D: TRBD2; size: -; V: TRBV10-3; DNA: TGTGCCATCAGTGAGTCGGGAGGGGACACAGATACGCAGTATTTT; CDR3: CAISESGGDTDTQYF
length: 12; J: TRBJ2-6; D: -; size: few; V: TRBV10-3; DNA: TGTGCCATAGGGAACGGGGCCAACGTCCTGACTTTC; CDR3: CAIGNGANVLTF
length: 16; J: TRBJ2-2; D: TRBD2; size: -; V: TRBV4-1; DNA: TGCGCCAGCAGCCAAGTGGGCGGGAGTTACACCGGGGAGCTGTTTTTT; CDR3: CASSQVGGSYTGELFF
length: 18; J: TRBJ2-6; D: -; size: -; V: TRBV5-4; DNA: TGTGCCAGCAGCTTAGTGATACAGGCCAACTCTGGGGCCAACGTCCTGACTTTC; CDR3: CASSLVIQANSGANVLTF
length: 15; J: TRBJ1-5; D: -; size: -; V: TRBV3-1/TRBV3-2; DNA: TGTGCCAGCAGCCATAGGTCAGGTGGTTATCAGCCCCAGCATTTT; CDR3: CASSHRSGGYQPQHF
length: 12; J: TRBJ1-1; D: -; size: -; V: TRBV29-1; DNA: TGCAGCGTTGTGCCCGGCGTGGCTGAAGCTTTCTTT; CDR3: CSVVPGVAEAFF
length: 12; J: TRBJ2-7; D: -; size: -; V: TRBV19; DNA: TGTGCCAGTAGTACGGGTACCGACGTGCAGTACTTC; CDR3: CASSTGTDVQYF
length: 14; J: TRBJ1-4; D: -; size: -; V: TRBV30; DNA: TGTGCCTGGAACGAGTGGGAAGCTAATGAAAAACTGTTTTTT; CDR3: CAWNEWEANEKLFF
length: 14; J: TRBJ2-7; D: -; size: -; V: TRBV6-5; DNA: TGTGCCAGCAGTTGGGATACTGGGCCCTACGAGCAGTACTTC; CDR3: CASSWDTGPYEQYF
length: 13; J: TRBJ2-7; D: -; size: -; V: TRBV27; DNA: TGTGCCAGCAGTTTTGCCCCCTCCGGCGAGCAGTACTTC; CDR3: CASSFAPSGEQYF
length: 15; J: TRBJ2-1; D: -; size: -; V: TRBV7-2; DNA: TGTGCCAGCAGTCCCGGGACAACGTCCTACAATGAGCAGTTCTTC; CDR3: CASSPGTTSYNEQFF
length: 16; J: TRBJ1-5; D: -; size: -; V: TRBV4-1; DNA: TGCGCCAGCAGCCCCGGACGTGGGGGGTTCAATCAGCCCCAGCATTTT; CDR3: CASSPGRGGFNQPQHF
length: 15; J: TRBJ2-4; D: -; size: -; V: TRBV2; DNA: TGTGCCAACGACTGGAAAGGGGGTTCCAAAAACATTCAGTACTTC; CDR3: CANDWKGGSKNIQYF
length: 16; J: TRBJ2-5; D: -; size: -; V: TRBV7-5; DNA: TGTGTCAGAAGCTACGAATCTTCGGGCAGCCAAGAGACCCAGTACTTC; CDR3: CVRSYESSGSQETQYF
length: 12; J: TRBJ2-7; D: -; size: -; V: TRBV6-5; DNA: TGTGCCAGCAGTTCACAGGGCTACGAGCAGTACTTC; CDR3: CASSSQGYEQYF
length: 14; J: TRBJ2-7; D: -; size: -; V: TRBV6-2/TRBV6-3; DNA: TGTGCCAGCCGCCGGACAGCCAGAGGCTACGAGCAGTACTTC; CDR3: CASRRTARGYEQYF
length: 16; J: TRBJ2-2; D: -; size: -; V: TRBV28; DNA: TGTGCCAGCAGCCCGGGGACATCTACGAACACCGGGGAGCTGTTTTTT; CDR3: CASSPGTSTNTGELFF
length: 15; J: TRBJ2-1; D: TRBD1; size: -; V: TRBV27; DNA: TGTGCCAGCAGGGGGGGAGGACAGGGGTTAAATGAGCAGTTCTTC; CDR3: CASRGGGQGLNEQFF
length: 14; J: TRBJ1-1; D: -; size: -; V: TRBV7-8; DNA: TGTGCCAGCAGCTTAGTGGTAGGGGATACTGAAGCTTTCTTT; CDR3: CASSLVVGDTEAFF
length: 15; J: TRBJ1-6; D: -; size: -; V: TRBV5-1; DNA: TGCGCCAGCAGCTTCTGGGGGGACTATAATTCACCCCTCCACTTT; CDR3: CASSFWGDYNSPLHF
length: 16; J: TRBJ1-1; D: -; size: few; V: TRBV27; DNA: TGTGCCAGCAGTCCTCTCGGGGAGGGGCAAAACACTGAAGCTTTCTTT; CDR3: CASSPLGEGQNTEAFF
length: 14; J: TRBJ1-4; D: -; size: -; V: TRBV28; DNA: TGTGCCAGCAGCCTCCCCGCGGAGCGGGAAAAACTGTTTTTT; CDR3: CASSLPAEREKLFF
length: 16; J: TRBJ2-2; D: TRBD1; size: -; V: TRBV9; DNA: TGTGCCAGCAGCGTCCGGGACAGGGTGATCACCGGGGAGCTGTTTTTT; CDR3: CASSVRDRVITGELFF
length: 15; J: TRBJ1-5; D: -; size: once; V: TRBV7-2; DNA: TGTGCCAGCAGCTTAGATCTGGGGGTAAATCAGCCCCAGCATTTT; CDR3: CASSLDLGVNQPQHF
length: 13; J: TRBJ1-1; D: -; size: -; V: TRBV28; DNA: TGTGCCAGCCGACAGACCAGTAACACTGAAGCTTTCTTT; CDR3: CASRQTSNTEAFF
length: 15; J: TRBJ1-6; D: TRBD1; size: -; V: TRBV7-9; DNA: TGTGCCAGCAGCTACGGACAGGGAAATAATTCACCCCTCCACTTT; CDR3: CASSYGQGNNSPLHF
length: 15; J: TRBJ1-2; D: -; size: -; V: TRBV7-9; DNA: TGTGCCAGCAGCTCGTCAGGGGCCCCGCACTATGGCTACACCTTC; CDR3: CASSSSGAPHYGYTF
length: 8; J: TRBJ1-2; D: -; size: -; V: TRBV7-9; DNA: TGTGCCAGCAGCTTAAGTACCTTC; CDR3: CASSLSTF
length: 13; J: TRBJ2-2; D: -; size: once; V: TRBV11-3; DNA: TGTGCCAGCAGCTTATATAACTGGGGGGAGCTGTTTTTT; CDR3: CASSLYNWGELFF
length: 15; J: TRBJ1-1; D: -; size: -; V: TRBV11-2; DNA: TGTGCCAGCAGCCCCAAAGGGGGGCTTGGGACTGAAGCTTTCTTT; CDR3: CASSPKGGLGTEAFF
length: 13; J: TRBJ1-5; D: -; size: -; V: TRBV27; DNA: TGTGCCAGCAGCGGTCAGGGCAATCAGCCCCAGCATTTT; CDR3: CASSGQGNQPQHF
length: 14; J: TRBJ2-2; D: -; size: once; V: TRBV18; DNA: TGTGCCAGCTCACCAGGGGTGGACACCGGGGAGCTGTTTTTT; CDR3: CASSPGVDTGELFF
length: 16; J: TRBJ1-5; D: TRBD1; size: -; V: TRBV9; DNA: TGTGCCAGCAGCGCCGAGGGACAGGGCGCCAATCAGCCCCAGCATTTT; CDR3: CASSAEGQGANQPQHF
length: 15; J: TRBJ2-7; D: -; size: -; V: TRBV6-5; DNA: TGTGCCAGCAGTCGTGGGGGGGCGGGAGAGTACGAGCAGTACTTC; CDR3: CASSRGGAGEYEQYF
length: 12; J: TRBJ2-4; D: -; size: -; V: TRBV6-5; DNA: TGTGCCACCAGGAAATCCGAAAACATTCAGTACTTC; CDR3: CATRKSENIQYF